This passage covers 25 T cell receptor beta chains from one sample sequenced in a study of cytomegalovirus exposure and HLA in healthy donors. Primers: 60 Vbeta forward and 13 Jbeta reverse. TCRdb's copy holds only in-frame clones and misses some; the assay was immunoSEQ multiplex PCR. The sample lists a few hundred thousand clones; 65% to 80% were seen once. Sample: PBMCs. Source of these receptors: a girl aged 2-10 years in good health and CMV-seronegative.

This chain connects TRBV11-2 to TRBJ1-3; D call uncertain. The CDR3 contains 14 residues. The germline gives CDR1 SGHAT, CDR2 FQNNGV. V shed 0 bases and J shed 2 bases, with 5 bases lying between them. The CDR3 DNA follows: TGTGCCAGCAGCTTAGAACAGCCTGGAAACACCATATATTTT. It codes for CASSLEQPGNTIYF.

As to this clone: Other DNA sequences in the sample encode the same CDR3. This chain connects TRBV7-9 to TRBJ1-1; TRBD1 might be the D (6 bases). V was pared by 4 bases and J by 1 base, with 7 bases between. The CDR3 length is 13 residues. Germline V gene data show CDR1 as SEHNR and CDR2 as FQNEAQ (reference sequence). In DNA, the CDR3 is TGTGCCAGCAGCTCGGGACAGAACACTGAAGCTTTCTTT. This codes for CASSSGQNTEAFF. Drawing the rest from reference TRBV7-9 and TRBJ1-1, the complete variable domain is DTGVSQNPRHKITKRGQNVTFRCDPISEHNRLYWYRQTLGQGPEFLTYFQNEAQLEKSRLLSDRFSAERPKGSFSTLEIQRTEQGDSAMYLCASSSGQNTEAFFGQGTRLTVV.

This clone has just one count. This CDR3 reads CASSYSGGGYGYTF. The DNA of the CDR3 is TGTGCCAGCAGTTACTCGGGGGGAGGCTATGGCTACACCTTC. The rearrangement uses TRBV6-5 and TRBJ1-2, with D maybe TRBD1 (5 bases). Trimming stripped 0 bases from V and 4 bases from J, with 9 bases between. Germline CDR1 and CDR2: MNHEY and SVGAGI. The CDR3 spans 14 residues.

This clone was observed a few times. The chain uses TRBV5-1 and TRBJ2-2; 7 bases map to TRBD1. CDR1 and CDR2 (germline): SGHRS, YFSETQ. The CDR3 sequence is 18 residues long. V lost 3 bases, J lost 6 bases, and 17 bases stayed unmatched. The CDR3 loop is CASSSLVRAGGRAGELFF. The CDR3 nucleotides read TGCGCCAGCAGCTCGCTCGTGAGGGCAGGGGGACGCGCCGGGGAGCTGTTTTTT.

The V gene is TRBV6-5, the J gene TRBJ1-1; possible D gene TRBD1, 5 bases. Trimming pared 6 bases from V and 6 bases from J, leaving 17 bases between. Germline CDR1 is MNHEY and CDR2 is SVGAGI. The CDR3 extends over 14 amino acids. CDR3 sequence: CASRSPGWGAEAFF. The DNA for the CDR3 is TGTGCCAGCAGATCGCCAGGCTGGGGCGCTGAAGCTTTCTTT.

This rearrangement joins TRBV7-9 to TRBJ2-7; D gene uncertain. V lost 3 bases to trimming and J lost 3 bases, with 9 bases between them. CDR1 and CDR2 (germline): SEHNR, FQNEAQ (reference sequence). This CDR3 has 13 residues. CDR3 sequence (DNA): TGTGCCAGCAGCTTCGCAGGTTACTACGAGCAGTACTTC. Translated, it gives CASSFAGYYEQYF.

The chain combines TRBV6-5 with TRBJ1-2; no firm D call. The length of the CDR3 is 15 residues. Germline V gene data show CDR1 as MNHEY and CDR2 as SVGAGI. Trimming pared 2 bases from V and 4 bases from J, leaving 14 bases between. The CDR3 region is CASSYGFHSPYGYTF. CDR3 DNA: TGTGCCAGCAGTTACGGTTTTCACAGCCCCTATGGCTACACCTTC.

This CDR3 reads CASSLGGREAFF. The CDR3 DNA sequence: TGTGCCAGCAGCTTGGGGGGGCGCGAAGCTTTCTTT. The chain uses TRBV11-2 and TRBJ1-1, with a tentative D call TRBD1 (6 bases). The length of the CDR3 is 12 residues. V was shortened by 3 bases and J by 8 bases, with 10 bases between the two germline ends. Germline assignment: CDR1 SGHAT and CDR2 FQNNGV.

This chain uses TRBV19 with TRBJ1-5, with 7 bases lining up with TRBD1. CDR1 and CDR2 (germline): LNHDA, SQIVND (reference sequence). With 5 bases clipped from V and 5 bases from J, the junction kept 6 bases outside the gene matches. The CDR3 has 14 amino acids. The CDR3 region is CASSDREKYQPQHF. The CDR3 DNA reads as TGTGCCAGTAGTGACAGGGAAAAATATCAGCCCCAGCATTTT.

The chain combines TRBV15 with TRBJ2-3; D remains ambiguous. Germline V lookup: CDR1 LNHNV, CDR2 YYDKDF (reference sequence). V was cut by 1 base and J by 0 bases, with 8 bases left in between. This CDR3 contains 15 residues. CDR3 DNA: TGTGCCACCAGCAGAGTTCGAGATAGCACAGATACGCAGTATTTT. This sequence encodes CATSRVRDSTDTQYF.

A few counts support this clone. This chain joins TRBV11-2 and TRBJ2-5; 7 bases are shared with TRBD1. Germline values: CDR1 SGHAT, CDR2 FQNNGV. V lost 0 bases and J lost 4; bases outside the gene matches: 5. This CDR3 spans 15 amino acids. The CDR3 nucleotides read TGTGCCAGCAGCTTAGACCCTCAGGGGGTAGAGACCCAGTACTTC. Amino acid sequence: CASSLDPQGVETQYF.

This chain connects TRBV25-1 to TRBJ1-3; a weak D match, TRBD1 (5 bases). The CDR3 has 16 residues. Germline V lookup: CDR1 MGHDK, CDR2 SYGVNS. The V and J ends lost 1 base and 0 bases respectively, with 10 bases between them. The CDR3: CASSEFRDTSGNTIYF. The CDR3, as DNA: TGTGCCAGCAGTGAATTCAGGGATACCTCTGGAAACACCATATATTTT.

This clone came up once. Other nucleotide sequences from this sample produce the same CDR3. The rearrangement joins TRBV4-1 to TRBJ2-7; the match to TRBD1 covers 7 bases. The CDR3 has 15 amino acids. Germline values: CDR1 MGHRA, CDR2 YSYEKL. Trimming removed 0 bases from V and 0 bases from J; junction bases left unmatched: 2. Here the CDR3 DNA reads TGCGCCAGCAGCCAAGAACCAGGGGGCTCCTACGAGCAGTACTTC. Its translation is CASSQEPGGSYEQYF.

This clone was observed a single time. The V gene is TRBV7-9, the J gene TRBJ2-3; 8 bases align to TRBD1. This CDR3 region has 14 residues. The V and J ends lost 6 bases and 4 bases, in that order; junction bases with no gene match: 6. From germline, CDR1 is SEHNR and CDR2 FQNEAQ (reference sequence). The CDR3 coding sequence is TGTGCCAGCAGTGGGTGGACAGGGCCAGATACGCAGTATTTT. Its translation is CASSGWTGPDTQYF. Supplemented by reference TRBV7-9 and TRBJ2-3, the full variable domain reads DTGVSQNPRHKITKRGQNVTFRCDPISEHNRLYWYRQTLGQGPEFLTYFQNEAQLEKSRLLSDRFSAERPKGSFSTLEIQRTEQGDSAMYLCASSGWTGPDTQYFGPGTRLTVL.

Only one count was recorded for this clone. The chain links TRBV10-2 to TRBJ2-7; TRBD1 agrees at 8 bases. Unmatched junction bases numbered 8, after V lost 10 bases and J lost 0 bases. CDR3 length equals 14 residues. Germline V gene data show CDR1 as WSHSY and CDR2 as SAAADI. CDR3 coding DNA: TGCGCCACCCATGACAGGGGATCCTCCTACGAGCAGTACTTC. It codes for CATHDRGSSYEQYF.

The V and J genes are TRBV25-1 and TRBJ2-1; D is perhaps TRBD1 (6 bases). This CDR3 comprises 11 residues. The V gene's germline CDR1 is MGHDK and CDR2 SYGVNS. The ends were cut back, 8 bases at V and 6 bases at J, with 8 bases in the middle. Here the CDR3 DNA reads TGTGCCAGCCAGGGGCCCAATGAGCAGTTCTTC. This encodes CASQGPNEQFF.

The J gene is TRBJ2-3, the V gene TRBV6-1; 7 bases are shared with TRBD2. V trimming: 2 bases; J trimming: 1 base; junction bases outside the gene matches: 9. Germline V gives CDR1 MNHNS, CDR2 SASEGT. The CDR3 contains 17 residues. The CDR3 here is CASSEWLASGRTDTQYF. For the CDR3, the DNA is TGTGCCAGCAGTGAATGGTTGGCTAGCGGACGCACAGATACGCAGTATTTT.

The CDR3 loop reads CASITRLPKETQYF. The CDR3 DNA reads TGTGCCAGCATTACTAGGCTACCCAAAGAGACCCAGTACTTC. V usage is TRBV6-6 and J usage is TRBJ2-5; tentatively, D is TRBD2 (5 bases). The germline V gene encodes CDR1 MNHNY and CDR2 SVGAGI (reference sequence). Deletions cut 7 bases from V and 3 bases from J, with 15 bases between. This CDR3 comprises 14 residues.

This clone came up a few times. The chain is built from TRBV25-1 and TRBJ1-1; TRBD1 might be the D (6 bases). This CDR3 comprises 14 residues. CDR1 MGHDK and CDR2 SYGVNS come from the germline V gene. The V end lost 6 bases, the J end lost 3 bases, and 14 bases lay between the germline ends. This CDR3 is CASRRGGRDTEAFF. The CDR3 coding sequence is TGTGCCAGCAGGAGGGGGGGTAGAGACACTGAAGCTTTCTTT.

The chain combines TRBV19 with TRBJ1-2; 10 positions match TRBD1. Per the germline V gene, CDR1 is LNHDA and CDR2 is SQIVND (reference sequence). Trimming took 8 bases from V and 4 from J; bases not matched to a gene: 4. The CDR3 runs to 13 residues. The CDR3, as DNA: TGTGCCAGTCGACAGGGGGCTACCTATGGCTACACCTTC. Its protein product is CASRQGATYGYTF. Together with reference TRBV19 and TRBJ1-2, the CDR3 gives the full variable domain: DGGITQSPKYLFRKEGQNVTLSCEQNLNHDAMYWYRQDPGQGLRLIYYSQIVNDFQKGDIAEGYSVSREKKESFPLTVTSAQKNPTAFYLCASRQGATYGYTFGSGTRLTVV.

The rearrangement uses TRBV29-1 and TRBJ2-5; TRBD1 agrees at 11 bases. Looked up from germline, CDR1 is SQVTM and CDR2 is ANQGSEA. Trimming took 7 bases from V and 1 from J; bases not matched to a gene: 8. This CDR3 has 15 amino acids. CDR3 bases: TGCAGCGCAACCGGGACAGGGGGGATCCAAGAGACCCAGTACTTC. Encoded protein: CSATGTGGIQETQYF.

The chain couples TRBV9 to TRBJ2-7, with D hard to call. Germline CDR1 and CDR2: SGDLS and YYNGEE. V lost 4 bases and J lost 6, with 17 bases in between. The CDR3 covers 14 residues. The CDR3 sequence is CASSPDTYLREQYF. The CDR3 DNA sequence: TGTGCCAGCAGCCCAGACACCTATCTTCGCGAGCAGTACTTC. The variable domain in full, with the rest retrieved from reference TRBV9 and TRBJ2-7, is DSGVTQTPKHLITATGQRVTLRCSPRSGDLSVYWYQQSLDQGLQFLIQYYNGEERAKGNILERFSAQQFPDLHSELNLSSLELGDSALYFCASSPDTYLREQYFGPGTRLTVT.

The chain joins TRBV27 to TRBJ1-1, with TRBD1 identical over 8 bases. With V trimmed by 7 bases and J by 7 bases, 11 bases remained unmatched. This CDR3 contains 14 residues. Germline V gene data show CDR1 as MNHEY and CDR2 as SMNVEV (reference sequence). CDR3 DNA: TGTGCCAGCAAGGGAATGTACAGGGGGAATGAAGCTTTCTTT. Protein product: CASKGMYRGNEAFF.

The rearrangement joins TRBV5-6 to TRBJ1-2; TRBD1 matches 7 bases. Germline V CDR1 and CDR2: SGHDT, YYEEEE. The CDR3 is 13 residues long. V lost 0 bases and J lost 8; bases outside the gene matches: 4. Written as DNA, the CDR3 is TGTGCCAGCAGCTTGGGGCAGGGGGGCGGCTACACCTTC. It yields the protein CASSLGQGGGYTF.

The CDR3 protein is CASATLTGDTEAFF. CDR3 DNA sequence: TGCGCCAGCGCGACGTTGACAGGGGACACTGAAGCTTTCTTT. The chain employs TRBV5-1 and TRBJ1-1; 8 nucleotides align to TRBD1. The CDR3 is 14 residues long. The germline gives CDR1 SGHRS, CDR2 YFSETQ. Trimming at V came to 7 bases and at J to 3 bases, leaving 8 bases not matched to a gene.